A selection of T cell receptor beta chains follows, all from one sample in a study of T cell repertoires in cytomegalovirus infection. TCRdb reprocessed the reads via MiXCR and lists one record per CDR3 protein. The data contain about 450,000 distinct CDR3 sequences, roughly 30% of them singletons. Material for sequencing was PBMCs. The origin of the receptors is a human donor in good health (CMV status not recorded). Some clones in this sample may be carry-over from other donors' samples. Both conserved end residues are part of each CDR3. A D gene is named only where the DNA matches it firmly. Clone size, where shown, is once, few, many, or a class for clones that have expanded.

>TRBJ1-1|-|-|TRBV19|16
CASSIGLAGGNTEAFF
TGTGCCAGTAGTATAGGGCTGGCAGGTGGGAACACTGAAGCTTTCTTT
>TRBJ2-7|TRBD1|few|TRBV2|15
CASSASGTGRYEQYF
TGTGCCAGCAGCGCCTCCGGGACAGGGAGGTACGAGCAGTACTTC
>TRBJ2-5|TRBD2|many|TRBV4-3|16
CASSQEAGGSLETQYF
TGCGCCAGCAGCCAAGAGGCGGGGGGGAGTCTGGAGACCCAGTACTTC
>TRBJ1-2|TRBD1|-|TRBV6-1|12
CASRTGVGGYTF
TGTGCCAGCAGAACAGGGGTTGGTGGCTACACCTTC
>TRBJ2-7|-|few|TRBV11-2|16
CASSSDLGARGDEQYF
TGTGCCAGCAGCTCCGATCTGGGGGCTCGGGGGGACGAGCAGTACTTC
>TRBJ2-1|TRBD1|few|TRBV15|17
CATSSRRTGSSYNEQFF
TGTGCCACCAGCTCACGGCGGACAGGGAGCTCCTACAATGAGCAGTTCTTC
>TRBJ1-1|-|-|TRBV19|14
CASIRSGVNTEAFF
TGTGCCAGTATACGTTCAGGGGTGAACACTGAAGCTTTCTTT
>TRBJ2-7|-|-|TRBV7-2|13
CASSRGKNYEQYF
TGTGCCAGCAGCCGCGGGAAGAACTACGAGCAGTACTTC
>TRBJ2-1|-|-|TRBV2|17
CASSAPPNEFPYNEQFF
TGTGCCAGCAGTGCCCCCCCCAATGAGTTTCCCTACAATGAGCAGTTCTTC
>TRBJ1-4|-|few|TRBV4-1|15
CASSLLQLPNEKLFF
TGCGCCAGCAGCCTTTTACAGCTTCCTAATGAAAAACTGTTTTTT
>TRBJ1-4|-|many|TRBV7-9|14
CASSLQGWPEKLFF
TGTGCCAGCAGCTTACAGGGCTGGCCTGAAAAACTGTTTTTT
>TRBJ1-6|-|-|TRBV5-6|14
CASSLEGQDSPLHF
TGTGCCAGCAGCTTGGAGGGTCAGGATTCACCCCTCCACTTT
>TRBJ1-1|-|many|TRBV28|13
CASSFRTESEAFF
TGTGCCAGCAGTTTCAGGACAGAAAGTGAAGCTTTCTTT
>TRBJ1-5|-|-|TRBV20-1|15
CSARHLRMDREPQHF
TGCAGTGCTCGCCACCTACGTATGGATAGGGAGCCCCAGCATTTT
>TRBJ1-2|-|many|TRBV6-1|14
CASSEGPGIGGYTF
TGTGCCAGCAGTGAAGGACCAGGGATTGGTGGCTACACCTTC
>TRBJ2-7|-|many|TRBV6-5|11
CASSYLNEQYF
TGTGCCAGCAGTTACTTGAACGAGCAGTACTTC
>TRBJ2-5|-|-|TRBV30|12
CAWSGPGETQYF
TGTGCCTGGAGTGGACCCGGGGAGACCCAGTACTTC
>TRBJ1-5|-|-|TRBV4-1|15
CASSQDEAGDQPQHF
TGCGCCAGCAGCCAAGATGAGGCAGGGGATCAGCCCCAGCATTTT
>TRBJ2-7|-|few|TRBV14|15
CASSPPGQVTYEQYF
TGTGCCAGCAGCCCACCGGGGCAGGTAACCTACGAGCAGTACTTC
>TRBJ1-2|TRBD1|many|TRBV7-3|14
CASSLTGTGSGYTF
TGTGCCAGCAGCTTAACCGGGACAGGGTCTGGCTACACCTTC
>TRBJ1-2|-|few|TRBV15|15
CATSRVRASDYGYTF
TGTGCCACCAGCAGAGTGCGTGCTAGCGACTATGGCTACACCTTC
>TRBJ1-1|-|many|TRBV27|13
CASSGGLNTEAFF
TGTGCCAGCAGTGGCGGACTTAACACTGAAGCTTTCTTT
>TRBJ2-3|TRBD2|few|TRBV13|14
CASSERRGTDTQYF
TGTGCCAGCAGCGAGAGGCGGGGGACAGATACGCAGTATTTT
>TRBJ1-6|TRBD1|few|TRBV5-1|15
CASSNGTGQNSPLHF
TGCGCCAGCAGCAATGGGACAGGGCAGAATTCACCCCTCCACTTT
>TRBJ1-5|-|many|TRBV7-2|13
CASSLEFDQPQHF
TGTGCCAGCAGCTTAGAATTTGATCAGCCCCAGCATTTT
>TRBJ1-2|-|-|TRBV27|13
CASSLSQGSGYTF
TGTGCCAGCAGTTTATCCCAGGGCTCTGGCTACACCTTC
>TRBJ2-7|TRBD1|few|TRBV10-3|18
CAISEPSPRDSGSYEQYF
TGTGCCATCAGTGAGCCCTCCCCCCGGGACAGTGGGTCCTACGAGCAGTACTTC
>TRBJ1-4|TRBD1|once|TRBV19|15
CASSAGQTTNEKLFF
TGTGCCAGTAGTGCGGGACAGACAACTAATGAAAAACTGTTTTTT
>TRBJ2-7|TRBD2|few|TRBV10-1|16
CASSESAGLAAGEQYF
TGCGCCAGCAGTGAGTCAGCCGGACTAGCGGCCGGGGAGCAGTACTTC
>TRBJ2-2|-|-|TRBV3-1|16
CASSQARPLAAGELFF
TGTGCCAGCAGCCAAGCCCGTCCCCTAGCCGCCGGGGAGCTGTTTTTT
>TRBJ2-7|-|many|TRBV7-8|13
CASSLADSYEQYF
TGTGCCAGCAGCTTGGCAGACAGCTACGAGCAGTACTTC
>TRBJ1-1|TRBD1|-|TRBV5-1|18
CASSLRGQGGVVNTEAFF
TGCGCCAGCAGCTTGCGGGGACAGGGAGGTGTAGTGAACACTGAAGCTTTCTTT
>TRBJ2-3|-|-|TRBV4-3|15
CASSQPSRVPDTQYF
TGCGCCAGCAGCCAACCCTCCAGGGTACCAGATACGCAGTATTTT
>TRBJ2-1|TRBD1|-|TRBV19|15
CASSVGQGVANEQFF
TGTGCCAGTAGCGTAGGACAGGGGGTTGCAAATGAGCAGTTCTTC
>TRBJ2-4|-|many|TRBV7-2|16
CASSLVEGGPKNIQYF
TGTGCCAGCAGCTTAGTAGAGGGTGGGCCCAAAAACATTCAGTACTTC
>TRBJ2-1|TRBD2|-|TRBV15|18
CATSRARGGTSGLNEQFF
TGTGCCACCAGCAGAGCCCGTGGAGGGACTAGCGGGCTGAATGAGCAGTTCTTC
>TRBJ2-5|TRBD2|-|TRBV7-6|16
CASSLAASGGKETQYF
TGTGCCAGCAGCTTAGCGGCTAGCGGGGGAAAAGAGACCCAGTACTTC
>TRBJ2-7|TRBD1|-|TRBV6-2/TRBV6-3|15
CASMSSGTGAYEQYF
TGTGCCAGCATGTCATCCGGGACAGGGGCCTACGAGCAGTACTTC
>TRBJ1-5|-|-|TRBV19|15
CATKDMPISNQPQHF
TGTGCCACGAAGGACATGCCGATCAGCAATCAGCCCCAGCATTTT
>TRBJ2-7|TRBD1|-|TRBV7-9|15
CTSSSSGTGKTEQYF
TGTACCAGCAGCTCCTCGGGGACAGGGAAGACCGAGCAGTACTTC
>TRBJ1-6|-|few|TRBV6-6|19
CASSYQGGPGGSYNSPLHF
TGTGCCAGCAGTTACCAAGGTGGACCGGGGGGCTCCTATAATTCACCCCTCCACTTT
>TRBJ2-5|-|-|TRBV6-5|20
CASSYSGRSGPNFGYETQYF
TGTGCCAGCAGTTACTCAGGCCGGTCGGGCCCGAACTTCGGTTATGAGACCCAGTACTTC
>TRBJ2-3|-|-|TRBV4-3|15
CSSSQDGGPTDTQYF
TGCTCCAGCAGCCAAGATGGGGGGCCCACAGATACGCAGTATTTT
>TRBJ1-1|TRBD1|few|TRBV2|16
CASSEGRQGARTEAFF
TGTGCCAGCAGTGAAGGGCGACAGGGGGCGCGCACTGAAGCTTTCTTT
>TRBJ2-3|TRBD2|-|TRBV2|14
CASKLAGTRDTQYF
TGTGCCAGCAAACTAGCGGGGACCCGGGATACGCAGTATTTT
>TRBJ1-6|TRBD1|many|TRBV7-2|16
CASSSQGQVYNSPLHF
TGTGCCAGCAGCTCCCAGGGACAGGTCTATAATTCACCCCTCCACTTT
>TRBJ2-7|TRBD2|-|TRBV4-1|16
CASSPTGVAGAYEQYF
TGCGCCAGCAGCCCGACCGGCGTAGCGGGGGCCTACGAGCAGTACTTC
>TRBJ1-1|-|-|TRBV2|13
CASSVGSGVGAFF
TGTGCCAGCAGTGTAGGGTCAGGGGTCGGAGCTTTCTTT
>TRBJ1-4|-|few|TRBV19|10
CASSSGSRMF
TGTGCCAGTAGTTCAGGCTCGCGAATGTTT
>TRBJ2-5|TRBD1|-|TRBV2|13
CASKRTGQETQYF
TGTGCCAGCAAACGGACAGGACAAGAGACCCAGTACTTC